A selection of T cell receptor beta chains follows, all from one sample in a study of T cell repertoires in cytomegalovirus infection. TCRdb re-called the reads through MiXCR, storing one row per CDR3 protein. The sample includes approximately 350,000 distinct CDR3 sequences, about a third of them seen just once. No antigen has been identified for these receptors. The sample here was cultured PBMCs, taken from culture after CMV antigen stimulation. The receptors were gathered from a human donor in good health (CMV status not recorded). Some clones in this sample may be carry-over from other donors' samples. Each CDR3 is given with its conserved first and last residue. D genes are given only for firm matches. Size is stated for part of the rows, as once, few or many counts, or as a class when the clone is expanded.

many | TRBJ1-6 | TRBD1 | TRBV7-2 | CASSLAGNRGQSRALHF | TGTGCCAGCAGCTTAGCGGGAAACAGGGGGCAGAGCCGGGCCCTCCACTTT
few | TRBJ2-5 | TRBD1 | TRBV7-2 | CASSFGTGSGETQYF | TGTGCCAGCAGCTTTGGGACAGGGTCCGGGGAGACCCAGTACTTC
many | TRBJ2-7 | TRBD2 | TRBV7-2 | CASSPTSGPFEQYF | TGTGCCAGCAGCCCTACTAGCGGCCCCTTCGAGCAGTACTTC
. | TRBJ1-5 | . | TRBV28 | CASSWNWRGNQPQHF | TGTGCCAGCAGTTGGAACTGGAGAGGCAATCAGCCCCAGCATTTT
. | TRBJ2-1 | . | TRBV19 | CASQRSSYNEQFF | TGTGCATCCCAGCGGTCCTCCTACAATGAGCAGTTCTTC
many | TRBJ2-3 | TRBD2 | TRBV7-2 | CASSLRLAAVTDTQYF | TGTGCCAGCAGCTTACGCCTAGCGGCAGTCACAGATACGCAGTATTTT
few | TRBJ2-6 | . | TRBV7-2 | CASSPVEPVMGGANVLTF | TGTGCCAGCAGCCCCGTTGAACCCGTAATGGGAGGGGCCAACGTCCTGACTTTC
. | TRBJ2-3 | . | TRBV4-3 | CASSQPAFVTHGTDTQYF | TGCGCCAGCAGCCAACCCGCGTTTGTTACTCACGGCACAGATACGCAGTATTTT
. | TRBJ1-1 | . | TRBV3-1 | CASSRRVGSLRNTEAFF | TGTGCCAGCAGTCGAAGGGTGGGGAGTCTTCGGAACACTGAAGCTTTCTTT
. | TRBJ2-5 | TRBD2 | TRBV7-2 | CASSPVGSGRRETQYF | TGTGCCAGCAGCCCTGTGGGGAGCGGGAGGAGGGAGACCCAGTACTTC
few | TRBJ2-3 | TRBD2 | TRBV7-9 | CASSTTSGRKADTQYF | TGTGCCAGCAGTACGACTAGCGGGAGGAAGGCAGATACGCAGTATTTT